This entry describes one TCR beta chain. Its antigen is unidentified. A sample-barcoded 5' primer and a J-beta primer mix were used in a second PCR of about 7 to 12 cycles. Every sample gave at least 3 million paired-end reads containing CDR3. TCRdb called the 5' RACE reads again in MiXCR, with one record for every CDR3 protein. The sample consists of 910,000 or so distinct CDR3 sequences, roughly 47% of them appearing once. The source of the sample is a study of blood T cells in healthy people across ages. General study points: There were more naive CD4+ cells and higher diversity in long-lived donors than in aged donors. Older individuals had lower TCR beta diversity per million T cells (the decline was roughly linear).

The germline gives CDR1 SEHNR, CDR2 FQNEAQ (reference sequence). The CDR3 extends over 16 amino acids. With 1 base clipped from V and 7 bases from J, the junction kept 2 bases outside the gene matches. The source of this sequence is a woman aged 55-70 years in good health. Sequences were obtained from blood. The J gene is TRBJ2-1, the V gene TRBV7-9, with TRBD2 matching 15 bases. The CDR3 region has the DNA TGTGCCAGCAGCTTAGGAGGACTAGCGGGAGGGAATGAGCAGTTCTTC. It translates to CASSLGGLAGGNEQFF.